The clone carrying this T cell receptor beta chain has only a few counts. What it recognizes is unknown. This sample is drawn from a study of response to subunit inactivated influenza vaccine. Germline V gene lookup returns CDR1 SQVTM and CDR2 ANQGSEA. The CDR3 consists of 12 residues. With 7 bases clipped from V and 4 bases from J, the junction kept 3 bases outside the gene matches. Study-wide results and caveats: Authors suggested few new T cells are recruited by each seasonal influenza vaccination.

In TCRdb, the RT-PCR reads were re-called with MiXCR into one record per CDR3 protein. The sample includes 700,000 to 900,000 distinct CDR3 sequences, 21% of them seen just once. The chain carries TRBV29-1 and TRBJ2-2, with 7 bases lining up with TRBD1. The sequence was collected from a man between 45 and 60 years old who received an inactivated influenza vaccine. Sequencing was performed on PBMCs from blood, taken about 5 days after vaccination. CDR3 in amino acids: CSAGQFTGELFF. The CDR3, as DNA: TGCAGCGCGGGACAGTTCACCGGGGAGCTGTTTTTT.